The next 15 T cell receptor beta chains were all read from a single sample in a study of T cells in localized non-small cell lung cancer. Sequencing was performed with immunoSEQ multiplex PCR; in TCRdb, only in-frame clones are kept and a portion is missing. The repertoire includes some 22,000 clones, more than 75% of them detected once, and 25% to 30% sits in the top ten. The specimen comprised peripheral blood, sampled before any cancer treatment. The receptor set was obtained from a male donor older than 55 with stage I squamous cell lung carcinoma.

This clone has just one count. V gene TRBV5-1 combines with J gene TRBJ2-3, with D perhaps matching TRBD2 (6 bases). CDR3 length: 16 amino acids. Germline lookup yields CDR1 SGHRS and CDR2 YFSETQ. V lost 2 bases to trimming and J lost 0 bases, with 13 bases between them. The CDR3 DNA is TGCGCCAGCAGCTTTAGGCTAGCGCAGAGCACAGATACGCAGTATTTT. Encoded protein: CASSFRLAQSTDTQYF.

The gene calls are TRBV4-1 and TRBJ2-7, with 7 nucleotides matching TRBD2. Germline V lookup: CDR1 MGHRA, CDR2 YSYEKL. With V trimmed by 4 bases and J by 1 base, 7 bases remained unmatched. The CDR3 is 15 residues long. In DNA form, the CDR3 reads TGCGCCAGCAGCCCCCGGGGAGGGAGATCCTACGAGCAGTACTTC. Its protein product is CASSPRGGRSYEQYF.

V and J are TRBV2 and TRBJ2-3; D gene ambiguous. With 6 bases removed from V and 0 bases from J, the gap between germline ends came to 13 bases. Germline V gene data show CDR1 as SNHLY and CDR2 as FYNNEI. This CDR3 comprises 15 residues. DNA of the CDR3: TGTGCCAGCAGAAAGGGCTTTACTAGCACAGATACGCAGTATTTT. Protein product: CASRKGFTSTDTQYF. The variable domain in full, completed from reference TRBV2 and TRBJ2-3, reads EPEVTQTPSHQVTQMGQEVILRCVPISNHLYFYWYRQILGQKVEFLVSFYNNEISEKSEIFDDQFSVERPDGSNFTLKIRSTKLEDSAMYFCASRKGFTSTDTQYFGPGTRLTVL.

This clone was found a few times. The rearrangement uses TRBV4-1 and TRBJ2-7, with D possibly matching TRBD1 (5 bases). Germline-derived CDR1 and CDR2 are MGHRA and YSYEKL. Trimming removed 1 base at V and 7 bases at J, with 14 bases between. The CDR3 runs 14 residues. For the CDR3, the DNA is TGCGCCAGCAGCCAAGGGACACTATTGGGGGAGCAGTACTTC. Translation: CASSQGTLLGEQYF.

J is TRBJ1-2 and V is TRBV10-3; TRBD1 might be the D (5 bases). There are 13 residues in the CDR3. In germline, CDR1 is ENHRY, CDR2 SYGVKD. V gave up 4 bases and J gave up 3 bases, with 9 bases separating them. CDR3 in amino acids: CAISADRDYGYTF. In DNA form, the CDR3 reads TGTGCCATCAGTGCTGACAGAGACTATGGCTACACCTTC.

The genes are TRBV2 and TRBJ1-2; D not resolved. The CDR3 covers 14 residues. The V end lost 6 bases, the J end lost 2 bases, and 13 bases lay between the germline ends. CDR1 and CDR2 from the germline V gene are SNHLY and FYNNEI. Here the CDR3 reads CASSPTTGNYGYTF. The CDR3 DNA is TGTGCCAGCAGCCCGACAACGGGAAACTATGGCTACACCTTC.

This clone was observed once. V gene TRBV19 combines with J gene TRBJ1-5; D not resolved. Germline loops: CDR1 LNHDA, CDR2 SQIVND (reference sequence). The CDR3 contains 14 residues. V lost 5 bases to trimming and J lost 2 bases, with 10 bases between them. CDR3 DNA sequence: TGTGCCAGTAGTCCGGGAATGGGCAATCAGCCCCAGCATTTT. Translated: CASSPGMGNQPQHF.

In DNA form, the CDR3 reads TGTGCCAGCAGGCAGGGTGCCCCTCAGATCAGTACCGAGCAGTACTTC. Encoded protein: CASRQGAPQISTEQYF. The chain carries TRBV10-3 and TRBJ2-7; tentatively, D is TRBD1 (5 bases). Germline CDR1 reads ENHRY; CDR2 reads SYGVKD. Between the trimmed V and J ends, which lost 10 bases and 6 bases, there was a span of 28 bases. The CDR3 extends over 16 amino acids.

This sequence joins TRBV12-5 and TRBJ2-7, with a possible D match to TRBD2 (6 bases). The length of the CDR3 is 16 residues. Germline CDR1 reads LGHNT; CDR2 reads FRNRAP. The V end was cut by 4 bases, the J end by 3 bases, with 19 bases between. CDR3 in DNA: TGTGCTAGTGGTTCGCAACCGGGACTCCGTTTCTACGAGCAGTACTTC. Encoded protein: CASGSQPGLRFYEQYF.

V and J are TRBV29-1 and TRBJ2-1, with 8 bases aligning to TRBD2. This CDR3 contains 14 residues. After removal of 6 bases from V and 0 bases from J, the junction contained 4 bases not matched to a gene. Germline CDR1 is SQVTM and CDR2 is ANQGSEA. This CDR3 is CSVRGRPSYNEQFF. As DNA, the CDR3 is TGCAGCGTGCGCGGGAGGCCCTCCTACAATGAGCAGTTCTTC.

CDR3 in amino acids: CASSPQGILRNQPQHF. Written as DNA, the CDR3 is TGTGCCAGTAGCCCTCAGGGTATCCTCAGAAATCAGCCCCAGCATTTT. The chain joins TRBV19 to TRBJ1-5, with D possibly TRBD1 on 5 matching bases. V lost 6 bases, J lost 4 bases, and 19 bases lay in between. The CDR3 length is 16 residues. Germline V gives CDR1 LNHDA, CDR2 SQIVND (reference sequence). Looking up the rest from reference TRBV19 and TRBJ1-5 gives the full variable domain: DGGITQSPKYLFRKEGQNVTLSCEQNLNHDAMYWYRQDPGQGLRLIYYSQIVNDFQKGDIAEGYSVSREKKESFPLTVTSAQKNPTAFYLCASSPQGILRNQPQHFGDGTRLSIL.

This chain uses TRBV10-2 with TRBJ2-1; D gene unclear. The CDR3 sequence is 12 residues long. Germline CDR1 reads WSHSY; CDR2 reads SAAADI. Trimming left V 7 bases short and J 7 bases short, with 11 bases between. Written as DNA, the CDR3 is TGCGCCAGCACGGAAGGATCGAATGAGCAGTTCTTC. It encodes CASTEGSNEQFF.

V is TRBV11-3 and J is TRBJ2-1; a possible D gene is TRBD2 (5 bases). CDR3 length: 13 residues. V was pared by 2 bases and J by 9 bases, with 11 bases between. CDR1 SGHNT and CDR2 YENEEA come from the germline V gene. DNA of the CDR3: TGTGCCAGCAGCTTAAGGCCCGAGGGTGAGCAGTTCTTC. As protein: CASSLRPEGEQFF. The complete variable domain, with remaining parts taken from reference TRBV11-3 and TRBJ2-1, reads EAGVVQSPRYKIIEKKQPVAFWCNPISGHNTLYWYLQNLGQGPELLIRYENEEAVDDSQLPKDRFSAERLKGVDSTLKIQPAELGDSAVYLCASSLRPEGEQFFGPGTRLTVL.

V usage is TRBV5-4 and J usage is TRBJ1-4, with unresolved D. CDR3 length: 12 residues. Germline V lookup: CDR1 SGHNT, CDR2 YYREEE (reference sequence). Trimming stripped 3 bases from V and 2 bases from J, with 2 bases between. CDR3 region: CASSSTNEKLFF. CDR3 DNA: TGTGCCAGCAGCTCGACTAATGAAAAACTGTTTTTT.

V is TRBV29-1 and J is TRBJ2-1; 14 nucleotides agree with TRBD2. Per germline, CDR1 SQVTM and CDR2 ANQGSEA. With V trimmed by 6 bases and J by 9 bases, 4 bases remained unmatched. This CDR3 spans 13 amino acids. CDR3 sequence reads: CSVLTSGGGEQFF. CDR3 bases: TGCAGCGTCTTGACTAGCGGGGGGGGTGAGCAGTTCTTC.